The clone carrying this TCR beta chain has at least ten counts. The antigen is unknown. The ends lost 11 bases at V and 3 bases at J; junction bases unmatched: 6. Germline V gene lookup returns CDR1 SGHTA and CDR2 FQGNSA. CDR3 length: 13 amino acids. These data are taken from a study of early T cells in non-severe SARS-CoV-2 infection. Attachment of unique molecular identifiers was made to individual cDNA molecules. TCRdb re-called the 5' RACE reads through MiXCR, storing one row per CDR3 protein. The table lists some 77,000 distinct CDR3 sequences, roughly 12% of them singletons. Study outcomes and limitations: CD4 and private specificities were missed by VDJdb matching, which favored anti-spike CD8 responses.

The origin of this receptor is an adult who was a healthcare worker with PCR-confirmed SARS-CoV-2 infection or an uninfected control (not recorded which). The chain links TRBV7-2 to TRBJ2-3; 9 bases align to TRBD2. The sample was whole blood. The CDR3 region is CAVGGRATDTQYF. The CDR3 DNA reads as TGTGCCGTGGGCGGGAGGGCTACAGATACGCAGTATTTT.